Shown below are 32 T cell receptor beta chains from a single sample sequenced in a study of blood T cell repertoires in COVID-19. Sequencing was performed with immunoSEQ multiplex PCR; in TCRdb, only in-frame clones are kept and a portion is missing. The sample contains roughly 50,000 clones, about 88% of which appear only once. The sample comprised peripheral blood. The receptors here all came from a woman aged 55-69 years with active COVID-19.

This chain connects TRBV7-2 to TRBJ1-5; D is perhaps TRBD1 (6 bases). The CDR3 is 13 residues long. Looked up from germline, CDR1 is SGHTA and CDR2 is FQGNSA. Between the trimmed V and J ends, which lost 4 bases and 2 bases, there was a span of 6 bases. The CDR3: CASSSGGNQPQHF. CDR3 DNA: TGTGCCAGCAGCTCAGGGGGCAATCAGCCCCAGCATTTT.

V usage is TRBV12-3 or TRBV12-4 and J usage is TRBJ1-1; a weak D match, TRBD1 (6 bases). Trimming cost V 6 bases and J 7 bases, with 15 bases left between them. The CDR3 is made up of 13 amino acids. Here the CDR3 reads CASSPGTYGEAFF. As DNA, the CDR3 is TGTGCCAGCAGCCCGGGGACATATGGTGAAGCTTTCTTT.

The J gene is TRBJ2-2, the V gene TRBV2; a weak D match, TRBD2 (6 bases). This CDR3 has 12 amino acids. Germline V CDR1 and CDR2: SNHLY, FYNNEI. Trimming took 8 bases from V and 8 from J, leaving 12 bases between them. Written as DNA, the CDR3 is TGTGCCAGCTGTACGGGGGTGGGGGAGCTGTTTTTT. Translated, it gives CASCTGVGELFF.

The V gene is TRBV19, the J gene TRBJ2-5; D call uncertain. The CDR3 has 13 residues. The ends were cut back, 1 base at V and 5 bases at J, with 8 bases in the middle. The germline CDR1 and CDR2 sequences are LNHDA and SQIVND (reference sequence). CDR3 sequence (DNA): TGTGCCAGTAGTATAGTCGGGTCGGAGACCCAGTACTTC. Protein sequence: CASSIVGSETQYF.

The genes are TRBV20-1 and TRBJ2-1, with D maybe TRBD1 (5 bases). CDR1 is DFQATT, CDR2 SNEGSKA, per germline (reference sequence). V lost 5 bases to trimming and J lost 14 bases, with 16 bases between them. The CDR3 spans 11 residues. The CDR3 sequence is CSARHGQSEFF. CDR3 coding DNA: TGCAGTGCTCGGCATGGACAATCGGAGTTCTTC.

This chain joins TRBV5-4 and TRBJ2-3; D remains ambiguous. CDR1 is SGHNT and CDR2 is YYREEE in the germline V gene (reference sequence). Trimming left V 0 bases short and J 2 bases short, with 7 bases between. This CDR3 region has 14 residues. The CDR3 loop reads CASSLGDSTDTQYF. The CDR3 DNA reads as TGTGCCAGCAGCTTGGGCGACTCCACAGATACGCAGTATTTT.

In nucleotides, the CDR3 is TGTGCCACCAGCAGACTACAGGGCTCTGGGGCCAACGTCCTGACTTTC. Translating it yields CATSRLQGSGANVLTF. The J gene is TRBJ2-6, the V gene TRBV15, with a tentative D call TRBD1 (6 bases). The V gene lost 2 bases and the J gene lost 0 bases, with 8 bases spanning the gap. The CDR3 length is 16 residues. CDR1 LNHNV and CDR2 YYDKDF come from the germline V gene (reference sequence).

The V call is TRBV6-1, the J call TRBJ1-5; weak D call: TRBD1 (5 bases). V was trimmed by 0 bases and J by 9 bases, leaving 6 bases between them. Germline V lookup: CDR1 MNHNS, CDR2 SASEGT. This CDR3 has 12 amino acids. CDR3 loop: CASSEAGGPQHF. CDR3 in DNA: TGTGCCAGCAGTGAAGCGGGGGGGCCCCAGCATTTT.

As concerns this clone: The sample carries other DNA sequences with the same CDR3. The rearrangement joins TRBV7-3 to TRBJ2-1, with D tentatively TRBD1 (5 bases). Germline assignment: CDR1 SGHTA and CDR2 FQGTGA. CDR3 length equals 13 residues. With 5 bases removed from V and 1 base from J, the gap between germline ends came to 6 bases. CDR3 sequence (DNA): TGTGCCAGCAGCCCAGGGTCCTACAATGAGCAGTTCTTC. It yields the protein CASSPGSYNEQFF.

The chain carries TRBV3-1 (or the pseudogene TRBV3-2) and TRBJ2-7; perhaps TRBD2 as D (6 bases). Germline CDR1 reads LGHDT; CDR2 reads YNNKEL (reference sequence). The V end was cut by 6 bases, the J end by 6 bases, with 12 bases between. The CDR3 is 12 residues long. DNA of the CDR3: TGTGCCAGCAGTAGGGAGGTTGGCGAGCAGTACTTC. It encodes CASSREVGEQYF.

The chain couples TRBV7-8 to TRBJ1-5; no clear D gene. Per germline, CDR1 SGHVS and CDR2 FQNEAQ. The V and J ends lost 1 base and 0 bases respectively, with 10 bases between them. There are 16 residues in the CDR3. The CDR3 is CASSLGWQYSNQPQHF. The CDR3, as DNA: TGTGCCAGCAGCTTAGGATGGCAGTATAGCAATCAGCCCCAGCATTTT.

This sequence joins TRBV3-1 (or the pseudogene TRBV3-2) and TRBJ2-7; no clear D gene. The germline CDR1 and CDR2 sequences are LGHDT and YNNKEL (reference sequence). V lost 0 bases and J 9 bases, leaving 12 bases between the germline ends. This CDR3 spans 13 amino acids. The CDR3 region has the DNA TGTGCCAGCAGCCAAGATCGGTGGTCCGTGCAGTACTTC. Its protein is CASSQDRWSVQYF.

The V call is TRBV5-1, the J call TRBJ1-1; D is ambiguous. Per the germline V gene, CDR1 is SGHRS and CDR2 is YFSETQ. This CDR3 contains 13 residues. The germline V and J ends were trimmed by 4 bases and 0 bases, with 7 bases remaining between them. The CDR3 spells CASSREMNTEAFF. CDR3 coding DNA: TGCGCCAGCAGCCGAGAGATGAACACTGAAGCTTTCTTT. The entire variable domain, with the rest obtained from reference TRBV5-1 and TRBJ1-1, is as follows: KAGVTQTPRYLIKTRGQQVTLSCSPISGHRSVSWYQQTPGQGLQFLFEYFSETQRNKGNFPGRFSGRQFSNSRSEMNVSTLELGDSALYLCASSREMNTEAFFGQGTRLTVV.

The rearrangement joins TRBV9 to TRBJ2-3, with 9 bases that match TRBD2. CDR3 size: 18 residues. V was clipped by 4 bases and J by 2 bases; unmatched bases: 14. Germline-derived CDR1 and CDR2 are SGDLS and YYNGEE. The CDR3 nucleotides are TGTGCCAGCAGCCGTCGTGGTTGGGCGGGGGGGGCCACAGATACGCAGTATTTT. Protein sequence: CASSRRGWAGGATDTQYF.

The chain employs TRBV6-5 and TRBJ1-4, with TRBD1 matching over 7 bases. Trimming at V came to 5 bases and at J to 7 bases, leaving 7 bases not matched to a gene. Germline CDR1 and CDR2: MNHEY and SVGAGI. The CDR3 has 14 amino acids. The CDR3 sequence: CASSLQGVVEKLFF. Here the CDR3 DNA reads TGTGCCAGCAGTCTTCAGGGGGTAGTTGAAAAACTGTTTTTT.

The V call is TRBV3-1 (or the pseudogene TRBV3-2), the J call TRBJ2-2, with 10 bases that match TRBD1. The CDR3 covers 14 residues. The V segment lost 6 bases and the J segment 6 bases; nucleotides outside the gene matches: 4. Germline V gene lookup returns CDR1 LGHDT and CDR2 YNNKEL (reference sequence). CDR3 bases: TGTGCCAGCAGGGGGACAGGGGACGCCGGGGAGCTGTTTTTT. The encoded protein is CASRGTGDAGELFF.

The chain is built from TRBV10-1 and TRBJ2-3; 10 bases line up with TRBD2. The CDR3 covers 17 residues. The V gene end was trimmed by 0 bases and the J gene end by 0 bases; junction bases not matched to a gene: 3. Germline CDR1 WNHNN, CDR2 SYGVQD (reference sequence). CDR3 nucleotides: TGCGCCAGCAGTGAGTCGGCTAGCGGGGGTAGCACAGATACGCAGTATTTT. Residues: CASSESASGGSTDTQYF.

The chain carries TRBV19 and TRBJ1-6; 9 nucleotides line up with TRBD1. V gave up 4 bases and J gave up 11 bases; unmatched junction bases: 6. The germline V gene has CDR1 LNHDA and CDR2 SQIVND (reference sequence). This CDR3 has 14 amino acids. CDR3 nucleotide sequence: TGTGCCAGTAGTACGGACAGGGGAGTCCCACCCCTCCACTTT. The encoded protein is CASSTDRGVPPLHF.

V usage is TRBV4-1 and J usage is TRBJ1-2, with 9 nucleotides matching TRBD1. CDR1 MGHRA and CDR2 YSYEKL come from the germline V gene. V dropped 3 bases and J dropped 6; count of bases not matched to a gene: 11. The CDR3 runs to 16 residues. The CDR3 sequence is CASSQYTGTGLNGYTF. The DNA of the CDR3 is TGCGCCAGCAGCCAGTACACCGGGACAGGGCTAAATGGCTACACCTTC.

The gene calls are TRBV10-1 and TRBJ2-2; 9 bases map to TRBD1. Germline assignment: CDR1 WNHNN and CDR2 SYGVQD (reference sequence). V lost 7 bases and J lost 3; bases outside the gene matches: 9. CDR3 length equals 16 residues. CDR3 sequence: CASKRQGGTDTGELFF. DNA for the CDR3: TGCGCCAGCAAGAGACAGGGGGGAACGGACACCGGGGAGCTGTTTTTT.

V gene TRBV11-3 combines with J gene TRBJ2-7; 7 bases agree with TRBD2. With 1 base clipped from V and 0 bases from J, the junction kept 0 bases outside the gene matches. The V gene's germline CDR1 is SGHNT and CDR2 YENEEA. This CDR3 comprises 14 residues. CDR3 loop: CASSLGLASYEQYF. CDR3 in DNA: TGTGCCAGCAGCTTAGGACTAGCCTCCTACGAGCAGTACTTC. The variable domain in full, completed from reference TRBV11-3 and TRBJ2-7, reads EAGVVQSPRYKIIEKKQPVAFWCNPISGHNTLYWYLQNLGQGPELLIRYENEEAVDDSQLPKDRFSAERLKGVDSTLKIQPAELGDSAVYLCASSLGLASYEQYFGPGTRLTVT.

This clone was seen only once. The chain employs TRBV4-3 and TRBJ2-1, with no clear D. Germline V gives CDR1 LGHNA, CDR2 YSLEER. Trimming took off 4 bases at V and 2 bases at J, with 6 bases between the two ends. The CDR3 is 13 residues long. The CDR3 nucleotides are TGCGCCAGCAGCCTACAAGCCTACAATGAGCAGTTCTTC. This sequence encodes CASSLQAYNEQFF.

The V and J genes are TRBV18 and TRBJ2-7; tentatively, D is TRBD2 (6 bases). Germline values: CDR1 KGHSH, CDR2 LQKENI. This CDR3 region has 18 residues. The V and J ends lost 1 base and 7 bases respectively, with 26 bases between them. CDR3 protein: CASSPLLRLGGIATEQYF. The CDR3 DNA follows: TGTGCCAGCTCACCACTCTTAAGGCTTGGGGGGATTGCTACGGAGCAGTACTTC.

The genes are TRBV9 and TRBJ2-1; TRBD2 is a possible D gene (6 bases). V lost 1 base to trimming and J lost 3 bases, with 14 bases between them. Germline V gene lookup returns CDR1 SGDLS and CDR2 YYNGEE. The CDR3 consists of 16 residues. DNA for the CDR3: TGTGCCAGCAGCGTATCTTCTGGAGGGAACTACAATGAGCAGTTCTTC. This gives the protein CASSVSSGGNYNEQFF.

The V gene is TRBV6-6, the J gene TRBJ1-4; the D is unclear. The V gene's germline CDR1 is MNHNY and CDR2 SVGAGI (reference sequence). The CDR3 runs to 13 residues. Trimming cost V 4 bases and J 5 bases, with 8 bases left between them. The CDR3 bases are TGTGCCAGCAGTTTCGGAGGGAATGAAAAACTGTTTTTT. This translates into CASSFGGNEKLFF.

The sample holds a few counts of this clone. The rearrangement links TRBV6-2 or TRBV6-3 to TRBJ2-2; D is unresolved. The length of the CDR3 is 15 residues. V was cut by 2 bases and J by 3 bases, with 10 bases left in between. CDR1 MNHEY and CDR2 SVGEGT come from the germline V gene. CDR3 nucleotides: TGTGCCAGCAGTTACGGTACAGTCCACACCGGGGAGCTGTTTTTT. This translates into CASSYGTVHTGELFF.

This sequence joins TRBV9 and TRBJ2-7; no firm D call. CDR3 length: 15 residues. Between the trimmed V and J ends, which lost 0 bases and 6 bases, there was a span of 16 bases. CDR1 SGDLS and CDR2 YYNGEE come from the germline V gene. CDR3 protein: CASSVDPDVPGEQYF. CDR3 coding DNA: TGTGCCAGCAGCGTAGACCCCGACGTTCCGGGCGAGCAGTACTTC.

V gene TRBV19 combines with J gene TRBJ1-4; D gene ambiguous. Germline CDR1 is LNHDA and CDR2 is SQIVND (reference sequence). The CDR3 loop spans 15 amino acids. V lost 4 bases, J lost 0 bases, and 9 bases lay in between. The CDR3 DNA follows: TGTGCCAGTAGTACGGGTTATTCAACTAATGAAAAACTGTTTTTT. This encodes CASSTGYSTNEKLFF.

The gene calls are TRBV7-8 and TRBJ2-3; D remains unclear. Germline assignment: CDR1 SGHVS and CDR2 FQNEAQ. Trimming left V 8 bases short and J 4 bases short, with 7 bases between. This CDR3 has 11 residues. CDR3 region: CASAVPDTQYF. The CDR3 nucleotides are TGTGCCAGCGCGGTTCCAGATACGCAGTATTTT. Drawing the rest from reference TRBV7-8 and TRBJ2-3, the complete variable domain is GAGVSQSPRYKVAKRGQDVALRCDPISGHVSLFWYQQALGQGPEFLTYFQNEAQLDKSGLPSDRFFAERPEGSVSTLKIQRTQQEDSAVYLCASAVPDTQYFGPGTRLTVL.

This clone has a handful of counts. V usage is TRBV2 and J usage is TRBJ2-2; 7 positions match TRBD2. V gave up 6 bases and J gave up 4 bases; unmatched junction bases: 5. The CDR3 has 14 residues. Germline V lookup: CDR1 SNHLY, CDR2 FYNNEI. The CDR3 region is CASRTGGSTGELFF. CDR3 nucleotide sequence: TGTGCCAGCAGAACGGGGGGAAGCACCGGGGAGCTGTTTTTT.

V and J are TRBV3-1 (or the pseudogene TRBV3-2) and TRBJ2-7; a possible D gene is TRBD1 (5 bases). The CDR3 runs to 12 residues. V lost 0 bases and J 10 bases, leaving 10 bases between the germline ends. Germline V CDR1 and CDR2: LGHDT, YNNKEL (reference sequence). The DNA for the CDR3 is TGTGCCAGCAGCCAAGACGCCAGGGTACAGTACTTC. Residues: CASSQDARVQYF.

This clone has a handful of counts. The chain carries TRBV14 and TRBJ1-1; 7 nucleotides align to TRBD1. The germline V gene has CDR1 SGHDN and CDR2 FVKESK. Losses at the gene ends were 8 bases for V and 0 bases for J; bases not matched to a gene: 3. This CDR3 spans 13 amino acids. CDR3 sequence: CASQGQLNTEAFF. The CDR3 nucleotides read TGTGCCAGCCAGGGACAGCTGAACACTGAAGCTTTCTTT.